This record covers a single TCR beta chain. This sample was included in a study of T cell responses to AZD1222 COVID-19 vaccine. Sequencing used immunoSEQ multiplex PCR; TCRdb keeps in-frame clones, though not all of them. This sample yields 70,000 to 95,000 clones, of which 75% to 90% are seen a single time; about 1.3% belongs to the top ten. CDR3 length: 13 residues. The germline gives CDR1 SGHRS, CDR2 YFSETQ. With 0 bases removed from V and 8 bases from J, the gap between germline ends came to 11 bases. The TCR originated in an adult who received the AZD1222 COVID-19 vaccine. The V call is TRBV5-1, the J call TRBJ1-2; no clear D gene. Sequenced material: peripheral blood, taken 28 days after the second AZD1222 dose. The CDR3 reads CASSLDRSFGYTF. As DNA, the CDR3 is TGCGCCAGCAGCTTGGACAGATCTTTCGGCTACACCTTC.